Sequencing of this T cell receptor (beta chain) was carried out in a study of brain metastases from non-small cell lung cancer. Study results and limitations: Metastases had sparse T cells but largely shared repertoires with primaries. T-cell clones appeared expanded in 60% to 75% of brain metastases relative to matched primary tumors. Compared with primary tumors, brain metastases showed less T-cell infiltration.

TCRdb keeps only in-frame clones here, not all; method: immunoSEQ multiplex PCR. The repertoire has about 1,600 clones, around 84% of them found once; the top ten carry approximately 16%. A word on this clone: Its matching antigen is unknown.

The sequence was collected from a donor at least 40 years old with non-small cell lung cancer. Sequenced input: primary lung tumor tissue.

The CDR3 DNA is TGCGCCAGCAGCCAAGATTGGGCGGCCCAATCTAACTATGGCTACACCTTC. Protein product: CASSQDWAAQSNYGYTF. The genes are TRBV4-3 and TRBJ1-2; D unclear. CDR3 length: 17 residues. The germline V and J ends were trimmed by 0 bases and 0 bases, with 14 bases remaining between them. Per the germline V gene, CDR1 is LGHNA and CDR2 is YSLEER.